The sequence of this T cell receptor (beta chain) was determined in a study of cytomegalovirus exposure and HLA in healthy donors (dated by TCRdb to 2017 to 2019). Describing the broader study: The roughly 700 repertoires of the first cohort and the 120 validation repertoires were produced on the same platform, according to a later analysis. The study aimed to test whether cataloging public T cell receptors could reveal signatures of past pathogen exposure. Besides the first cohort of 500 to 700 subjects, a separate validation cohort made up of over 100 different subjects was used. High-throughput TCR immunosequencing, statistical association of individual TCRs with disease status, and machine learning were combined to predict cytomegalovirus infection status. What the authors observed across the whole study: Most TCR sequences were seen in very few donors, while some public TCRs were found in many individuals. In a later analysis, TCRs clustered in the first cohort were found to also tend to co-occur in the roughly 130 validation repertoires, with 85% to 95% of cluster scores above 0. In vitro tests confirmed that a few of the cytomegalovirus-associated TCR beta chains recognize cytomegalovirus antigens. The study listed around 160 TCR beta chains as associated with cytomegalovirus. The validation cohort had no HLA typing available for a later analysis, so co-occurrence within that cohort was assessed over all 120 or so repertoires. The authors suggested that the approach could potentially be extended to other disease states and immunological phenotypes. The classifier was reported to diagnose cytomegalovirus status with high specificity and sensitivity in both the original cohort and the validation cohort.

The donors belonged to the validation cohort of under 150 subjects, which was separate from the approximately 660-subject first cohort. CDR1 SGHRS and CDR2 YFSETQ are derived from the germline V gene. V lost 0 bases and J lost 2 bases, and the count of bases not matched to a germline gene is 1. The CDR3 spans 18 residues, from the cysteine through the phenylalanine. CDR3 DNA only is kept here, 54 bases in frame from base 1. For this clone: Its antigen remains undetermined. No base quality information exists; no much larger clone differs at one position.

The library was prepared using the immunoSEQ multiplex PCR assay. Per the original workflow: A statistical classification framework was developed to diagnose cytomegalovirus status using the catalog of TCR beta chain sequences. TCRdb re-hosts the immuneACCESS table, in-frame sequences only. Its copies lack some clones; in the studies checked, an unresolved V gene accounts for under half of them, and the cause for the rest is not known. V and J calls and clone size are those listed in that table; D and trimming were worked out from the DNA. The sample table lists under 200,000 clones, roughly 82% of them with a count of one. Jointly, the top ten make up around 6.7% of the sample.

This sequence uses TRBV5-1 and TRBJ2-6, with 14 junctional bases fitting TRBD2. The sequencing sample was made of PBMCs. The source of this sequence is a man in his late teens or twenties in good health and CMV-seropositive. CDR3 sequence: CASSLEGLAGAGANVLTF. The DNA sequence is given as TGCGCCAGCAGCTTGGAGGGACTAGCGGGAGCTGGGGCCAACGTCCTGACTTTC.